The 29 T cell receptor beta chains below all came from one sample that was sequenced in a study of shared clonotypes between healthy human individuals. Sequenced by immunoSEQ multiplex PCR; TCRdb stores in-frame clones only, minus some. The top ten hold roughly 0.13% of the sample, which has about 2 million clones, 85% to 95% seen once. Sequenced sample: naive CD4+ T cells sorted from blood. Sample subset: CD45RA+ positively selected. These receptors were taken from a man aged 18 to 29 in good health.

The rearrangement links TRBV7-9 to TRBJ2-7, with 7 bases lining up with TRBD1. The CDR3 is 14 amino acids. Germline V gene sequence: CDR1 SEHNR, CDR2 FQNEAQ (reference sequence). V lost 4 bases and J lost 3; bases outside the gene matches: 6. This CDR3 reads CASSSRDSNYEQYF. DNA for the CDR3: TGTGCCAGCAGCTCTCGGGACAGTAACTACGAGCAGTACTTC.

The chain links TRBV5-1 to TRBJ1-3; a possible D gene is TRBD1 (5 bases). Germline loops: CDR1 SGHRS, CDR2 YFSETQ. The germline V and J ends were trimmed by 4 bases and 0 bases, with 8 bases remaining between them. CDR3 length: 14 amino acids. The CDR3 nucleotides are TGCGCCAGCAGCGGGGCCAGCTCTGGAAACACCATATATTTT. Protein product: CASSGASSGNTIYF.

This sequence joins TRBV7-2 and TRBJ2-7, with D maybe TRBD1 (5 bases). The V end lost 5 bases, the J end lost 7 bases, and 18 bases lay between the germline ends. Looked up from germline, CDR1 is SGHTA and CDR2 is FQGNSA. This CDR3 is built from 14 residues. Written as DNA, the CDR3 is TGTGCCAGCAGCCCCGGACACCCTCTTGGGGAGCAGTACTTC. Translated, it gives CASSPGHPLGEQYF.

About this clone itself: This sample also contains other DNA sequences that code for the same CDR3. The J gene is TRBJ1-4, the V gene TRBV30; D possibly corresponds to TRBD1 (5 bases). The CDR3 contains 13 residues. The V end was cut by 3 bases, the J end by 7 bases, with 12 bases between. The germline V gene has CDR1 GTSNPN and CDR2 SVGIG (reference sequence). The CDR3 protein is CAWSAQGREKLFF. Here the CDR3 DNA reads TGTGCCTGGAGCGCCCAGGGACGTGAAAAACTGTTTTTT.

The chain combines TRBV28 with TRBJ1-1; 8 positions match TRBD1. Germline V CDR1 and CDR2: MDHEN, SYDVKM. The CDR3 is 15 residues long. V was pared by 7 bases and J by 6 bases, with 13 bases of the junction left unmatched. The CDR3 sequence: CASNPQTTGGAEAFF. Here the CDR3 DNA reads TGTGCCAGCAACCCACAAACCACAGGGGGAGCTGAAGCTTTCTTT.

Note on this clone: Different DNA sequences within this sample yield the same CDR3. The rearrangement uses TRBV2 and TRBJ1-6; D is ambiguous. The CDR3 sequence is 16 residues long. Germline V gives CDR1 SNHLY, CDR2 FYNNEI. V was cut by 1 base and J by 7 bases, with 14 bases left in between. CDR3 DNA sequence: TGTGCCAGCAGTGAAGACCGGGCCTACCTAAATTCACCCCTCCACTTT. It translates to CASSEDRAYLNSPLHF.

V is TRBV5-4 and J is TRBJ1-1; 8 bases match TRBD1. The CDR3 has 15 amino acids. J lost 5 bases, V lost 0 bases, and 6 bases had no gene match. From germline, CDR1 is SGHNT and CDR2 YYREEE (reference sequence). CDR3: CASSLGTGRDTEAFF. CDR3 coding DNA: TGTGCCAGCAGCTTGGGGACAGGGCGGGATACTGAAGCTTTCTTT.

The rearrangement uses TRBV6-1 and TRBJ1-4, with TRBD1 identical over 10 bases. The length of the CDR3 is 15 residues. Germline loops: CDR1 MNHNS, CDR2 SASEGT. The trim removed 6 bases at V and 6 bases at J, leaving 7 bases unmatched. Here the CDR3 DNA reads TGTGCCAGCAGACGGCGACAGGGGGCCGATGAAAAACTGTTTTTT. It yields the protein CASRRRQGADEKLFF.

The chain joins TRBV30 to TRBJ2-2; TRBD2 agrees at 10 bases. Per the germline V gene, CDR1 is GTSNPN and CDR2 is SVGIG (reference sequence). V gave up 3 bases and J gave up 5 bases; unmatched junction bases: 6. This CDR3 has 15 amino acids. CDR3 in DNA: TGTGCCTGGAGAGTCGGGACTAGCGATACCGGGGAGCTGTTTTTT. Residues: CAWRVGTSDTGELFF.

The chain couples TRBV10-3 to TRBJ2-1, with 9 bases identical to TRBD2. The V segment lost 3 bases and the J segment 7 bases; nucleotides outside the gene matches: 7. Germline CDR1 and CDR2: ENHRY and SYGVKD. The CDR3 length is 15 residues. The CDR3: CAISESAGGRNEQFF. The CDR3 DNA sequence: TGTGCCATCAGTGAATCGGCGGGGGGGCGGAATGAGCAGTTCTTC.

The J gene is TRBJ2-3, the V gene TRBV18, with no clear D. CDR1 KGHSH and CDR2 LQKENI come from the germline V gene. The V gene lost 6 bases and the J gene lost 2 bases, with 15 bases spanning the gap. The CDR3 sequence is 15 residues long. The CDR3 is CASSNLKGYTDTQYF. CDR3 nucleotides: TGTGCCAGCTCCAACCTAAAAGGTTACACAGATACGCAGTATTTT.

The V gene is TRBV11-2, the J gene TRBJ2-7, with a possible D match to TRBD1 (5 bases). The V gene lost 5 bases and the J gene lost 2 bases, with 16 bases spanning the gap. CDR1 SGHAT and CDR2 FQNNGV come from the germline V gene. CDR3 size: 15 residues. CDR3 loop: CASSIGHDVAYEQYF. The CDR3 DNA is TGTGCCAGCAGCATTGGACATGATGTCGCCTACGAGCAGTACTTC.

This clone appeared once. The chain is built from TRBV11-2 and TRBJ2-7; 11 bases are a match to TRBD2. The CDR3 runs to 14 residues. From germline, CDR1 is SGHAT and CDR2 FQNNGV. V was clipped by 2 bases and J by 4 bases; unmatched bases: 1. The CDR3 reads CASSLLAGGYEQYF. CDR3 DNA: TGTGCCAGCAGCTTACTAGCGGGAGGATACGAGCAGTACTTC.

This clone appeared a single time. The chain employs TRBV28 and TRBJ1-1; D gene uncertain. Trimming stripped 4 bases from V and 5 bases from J, with 8 bases between. Germline V gene sequence: CDR1 MDHEN, CDR2 SYDVKM. The CDR3 has 12 amino acids. CDR3 sequence (DNA): TGTGCCAGCAGTTCCCCGCGGACTGAAGCTTTCTTT. Its translation: CASSSPRTEAFF.

The chain joins TRBV20-1 to TRBJ1-6; D is unresolved. The CDR3 covers 9 residues. V lost 6 bases and J lost 14, with 8 bases in between. CDR1 is DFQATT, CDR2 SNEGSKA, per germline (reference sequence). CDR3 protein: CSADPALHF. CDR3 coding DNA: TGCAGTGCGGATCCGGCCCTCCACTTT.

This chain joins TRBV14 and TRBJ1-1, with D perhaps matching TRBD1 (6 bases). Between the trimmed V and J ends, which lost 1 base and 5 bases, there was a span of 8 bases. This CDR3 comprises 13 residues. Per the germline V gene, CDR1 is SGHDN and CDR2 is FVKESK. CDR3 coding DNA: TGTGCCAGCAGCCAAGCAGGGGCGACTGAAGCTTTCTTT. Amino acids: CASSQAGATEAFF.

V and J are TRBV5-1 and TRBJ2-7, with 11 positions matching TRBD1. This CDR3 spans 14 amino acids. Germline V gene lookup returns CDR1 SGHRS and CDR2 YFSETQ. V gave up 7 bases and J gave up 5 bases; unmatched junction bases: 8. The CDR3 region has the DNA TGCGCCAGCTCCCGGGACAGGGGGGCGGACGAGCAGTACTTC. As protein: CASSRDRGADEQYF.

For this clone: With a much larger clone just one base away, this may be a read error. Since the CDR3 does not end with the conserved phenylalanine or tryptophan, this likely comes from a read error. The CDR3 nucleotides read TGCGCCAGCAGCTGGAATAGTCCCCAAGGCTACACCCTC. Its protein product is CASSWNSPQGYTL. The chain uses TRBV4-1 and TRBJ1-2; D is undetermined. The ends were cut back, 5 bases at V and 8 bases at J, with 15 bases in the middle. Germline values: CDR1 MGHRA, CDR2 YSYEKL. The CDR3 consists of 13 residues.

The rearrangement links TRBV5-4 to TRBJ1-1; the D gene is possibly TRBD1 (6 bases). CDR3 length equals 16 residues. Germline V lookup: CDR1 SGHNT, CDR2 YYREEE (reference sequence). Trimming removed 5 bases from V and 3 bases from J, with 20 bases in between. The CDR3: CASRPGIGGTHTEAFF. The CDR3 nucleotides are TGTGCCAGCAGACCTGGTATTGGGGGCACGCACACTGAAGCTTTCTTT.

Comments on this clone: This same CDR3 is encoded by further DNA sequences in the sample. The CDR3: CASSPRTGFGYTF. The CDR3 coding sequence is TGTGCCAGCAGCCCCCGGACAGGGTTCGGCTACACCTTC. This chain connects TRBV7-2 to TRBJ1-2; TRBD1 matches 8 bases. In germline, CDR1 is SGHTA, CDR2 FQGNSA. This CDR3 spans 13 amino acids. With V trimmed by 5 bases and J by 8 bases, 7 bases remained unmatched.

This chain uses TRBV4-3 with TRBJ2-1; 8 bases are a match to TRBD2. The CDR3 length is 16 residues. Germline V gene data show CDR1 as LGHNA and CDR2 as YSLEER. V shed 4 bases and J 5 bases; nucleotides not matched to a gene: 10. The DNA for the CDR3 is TGCGCCAGCAGCCGATCTTCCGGGACTAGTAACAATGAGCAGTTCTTC. It encodes CASSRSSGTSNNEQFF.

This clone was picked up one time. This chain joins TRBV2 and TRBJ1-1, with TRBD1 matching over 7 bases. J gave up 1 base and V 2 bases, and 1 base lay outside the gene matches. This CDR3 is built from 14 residues. Germline loops: CDR1 SNHLY, CDR2 FYNNEI. The CDR3 loop reads CASSEKGANTEAFF. For the CDR3, the DNA is TGTGCCAGCAGTGAAAAGGGGGCGAACACTGAAGCTTTCTTT.

V usage is TRBV9 and J usage is TRBJ2-7; D call uncertain. V gave up 0 bases and J gave up 2 bases, with 9 bases separating them. The CDR3 contains 14 residues. In germline, CDR1 is SGDLS, CDR2 YYNGEE. The CDR3 here is CASSVAMGPYEQYF. CDR3 sequence (DNA): TGTGCCAGCAGCGTAGCTATGGGTCCCTACGAGCAGTACTTC.

The V gene is TRBV9, the J gene TRBJ2-1; D uncertain. V dropped 1 base and J dropped 9 bases, with 11 bases sitting between them. Per the germline V gene, CDR1 is SGDLS and CDR2 is YYNGEE. The CDR3 is 13 residues long. The CDR3 DNA reads as TGTGCCAGCAGCGTAATCGCTGGCAGTGAGCAGTTCTTC. It yields the protein CASSVIAGSEQFF.

The CDR3 bases are TGCGCCAGCAGCCAGCAGACAGGGAACAATCAGCCCCAGCATTTT. It specifies CASSQQTGNNQPQHF. The rearrangement joins TRBV4-1 to TRBJ1-5; TRBD1 agrees at 7 bases. Per the germline V gene, CDR1 is MGHRA and CDR2 is YSYEKL. There are 15 residues in the CDR3. Unmatched junction bases numbered 5, after V lost 3 bases and J lost 3 bases.

In this sample, this clone turned up once. The V gene is TRBV5-6, the J gene TRBJ1-2; 7 bases match TRBD1. Germline V lookup: CDR1 SGHDT, CDR2 YYEEEE. V dropped 4 bases and J dropped 11; count of bases not matched to a gene: 5. This CDR3 region has 11 residues. DNA of the CDR3: TGTGCCAGCAGCGTCACAGGGGCTTACACCTTC. It translates to CASSVTGAYTF. The whole variable domain, filled in from reference TRBV5-6 and TRBJ1-2, reads DAGVTQSPTHLIKTRGQQVTLRCSPKSGHDTVSWYQQALGQGPQFIFQYYEEEERQRGNFPDRFSGHQFPNYSSELNVNALLLGDSALYLCASSVTGAYTFGSGTRLTVV.

The gene calls are TRBV6-1 and TRBJ1-2; 8 bases are a match to TRBD1. Trimming removed 6 bases from V and 2 bases from J; junction bases left unmatched: 8. The germline V gene has CDR1 MNHNS and CDR2 SASEGT. The CDR3 is 15 amino acids. CDR3 DNA: TGTGCCAGCAGGAAACAGGGGGTAGGCAACTATGGCTACACCTTC. Translating it yields CASRKQGVGNYGYTF.

This rearrangement joins TRBV5-1 to TRBJ2-1; the D gene is possibly TRBD2 (5 bases). V was shortened by 1 base and J by 0 bases, with 11 bases between the two germline ends. Germline CDR1 and CDR2: SGHRS and YFSETQ. The CDR3 length is 16 residues. CDR3 in amino acids: CASSLRRGSSYNEQFF. Written as DNA, the CDR3 is TGCGCCAGCAGCTTGCGTCGGGGAAGCTCCTACAATGAGCAGTTCTTC. Full variable domain (outside the CDR3, taken from reference TRBV5-1 and TRBJ2-1): KAGVTQTPRYLIKTRGQQVTLSCSPISGHRSVSWYQQTPGQGLQFLFEYFSETQRNKGNFPGRFSGRQFSNSRSEMNVSTLELGDSALYLCASSLRRGSSYNEQFFGPGTRLTVL.

Note on this clone: This same CDR3 is encoded by further DNA sequences in the sample. The rearrangement uses TRBV5-1 and TRBJ1-6; 12 nucleotides align to TRBD1. This CDR3 comprises 15 residues. CDR1 and CDR2 from the germline V gene are SGHRS and YFSETQ. The J segment lost 8 bases and the V segment lost 5 bases, leaving 5 bases of the junction unmatched. In DNA form, the CDR3 reads TGCGCCAGCAGATCCGGGACAGGGGGCGATTCACCCCTCCACTTT. Translated, it gives CASRSGTGGDSPLHF. Together with reference TRBV5-1 and TRBJ1-6, the CDR3 gives the full variable domain: KAGVTQTPRYLIKTRGQQVTLSCSPISGHRSVSWYQQTPGQGLQFLFEYFSETQRNKGNFPGRFSGRQFSNSRSEMNVSTLELGDSALYLCASRSGTGGDSPLHFGNGTRLTVT.